The 20 T cell receptor beta chains below come from one sample, sequenced in a study of blood T cell repertoires in COVID-19. Clones were read by immunoSEQ multiplex PCR, and TCRdb kept only the in-frame ones, dropping some. The sample includes under 55,000 clones, roughly 90% of them seen just once. The sequencing input was peripheral blood. The receptors were gathered from a human donor in a cohort sampled during active COVID-19.

The J gene is TRBJ2-5, the V gene TRBV5-4; a weak D match, TRBD1 (6 bases). Trimming left V 0 bases short and J 1 base short, with 10 bases between. The CDR3 contains 15 residues. Germline assignment: CDR1 SGHNT and CDR2 YYREEE (reference sequence). DNA for the CDR3: TGTGCCAGCAGCTTGGGACAGGCCGTCCAAGAGACCCAGTACTTC. Its protein is CASSLGQAVQETQYF.

The V call is TRBV7-2, the J call TRBJ1-1, with D tentatively TRBD1 (5 bases). The CDR3 is made up of 14 amino acids. Trimming stripped 2 bases from V and 4 bases from J, with 11 bases between. Per the germline V gene, CDR1 is SGHTA and CDR2 is FQGNSA. The CDR3 region is CASSLIVGVTEAFF. The CDR3 bases are TGTGCCAGCAGCTTAATTGTAGGGGTCACTGAAGCTTTCTTT.

This clone was observed once. CDR3 coding DNA: TGTGCCAGCAGCCCCGATTTAACAGGGACGGCAACAGATACGCAGTATTTT. This codes for CASSPDLTGTATDTQYF. The chain has TRBV5-4 and TRBJ2-3, with D possibly TRBD1 on 6 matching bases. The germline gives CDR1 SGHNT, CDR2 YYREEE (reference sequence). V was trimmed by 4 bases and J by 3 bases, leaving 21 bases between them. The CDR3 has 17 amino acids.

This clone came up once. The gene calls are TRBV5-1 and TRBJ1-4; 10 positions match TRBD1. CDR1 SGHRS and CDR2 YFSETQ come from the germline V gene. Trimming at V came to 1 base and at J to 6 bases, leaving 3 bases not matched to a gene. The CDR3 spans 15 residues. The CDR3 DNA is TGCGCCAGCAGCTTGCTCGGGACAGGGGATGAAAAACTGTTTTTT. Its translation: CASSLLGTGDEKLFF.

The chain joins TRBV9 to TRBJ1-5; tentatively, D is TRBD1 (6 bases). Deletions cut 4 bases from V and 5 bases from J, with 19 bases between. The CDR3 has 16 amino acids. Germline values: CDR1 SGDLS, CDR2 YYNGEE. The CDR3 loop is CASSLGEGRGHQPQHF. The CDR3 coding sequence is TGTGCCAGCAGCTTAGGGGAGGGCAGGGGTCATCAGCCCCAGCATTTT.

The V gene is TRBV5-1, the J gene TRBJ2-2; D unresolved. The CDR3 loop spans 13 amino acids. Germline values: CDR1 SGHRS, CDR2 YFSETQ. Trimming pared 0 bases from V and 5 bases from J, leaving 5 bases between. CDR3 loop: CASSLVLTGELFF. CDR3 nucleotide sequence: TGCGCCAGCAGCTTGGTATTGACCGGGGAGCTGTTTTTT.

This clone was counted a single time. Compared with germline, one end of the junction differs, possibly owing to a read error. The chain is built from TRBV5-1 and TRBJ2-1; the match to TRBD2 covers 12 bases. The CDR3 sequence is 15 residues long. Germline CDR1 is SGHRS and CDR2 is YFSETQ. The CDR3 nucleotides read TGCGCCAGCAGCTTGGCACCGACTAGCGGGGGCCCTAAGGTCTTC. Its protein is CASSLAPTSGGPKVF. Complete variable domain (other parts from reference TRBV5-1 and TRBJ2-1): KAGVTQTPRYLIKTRGQQVTLSCSPISGHRSVSWYQQTPGQGLQFLFEYFSETQRNKGNFPGRFSGRQFSNSRSEMNVSTLELGDSALYLCASSLAPTSGGPKVFGPGTRLTVL.

The CDR3 sequence is CASSQILKHLDRGDGYTF. CDR3 sequence (DNA): TGTGCCAGCAGCCAAATTCTAAAACATCTCGACAGGGGTGATGGCTACACCTTC. The chain links TRBV3-1 (or the pseudogene TRBV3-2) to TRBJ1-2, with 8 bases that match TRBD1. CDR1 LGHDT and CDR2 YNNKEL come from the germline V gene (reference sequence). The CDR3 sequence is 18 residues long. With 2 bases clipped from V and 6 bases from J, the junction kept 17 bases outside the gene matches.

In DNA form, the CDR3 reads TGTGCCAGCAGTCCCGGGAATGTCCTTAATTCACCCCTCCACTTT. Translated: CASSPGNVLNSPLHF. The chain recombines TRBV27 with TRBJ1-6; D uncertain. This CDR3 contains 15 residues. V was cut by 5 bases and J by 6 bases, with 14 bases left in between. Germline-derived CDR1 and CDR2 are MNHEY and SMNVEV (reference sequence).

This chain joins TRBV4-3 and TRBJ2-7; 9 nucleotides agree with TRBD2. The trim removed 1 base at V and 4 bases at J, leaving 2 bases unmatched. The CDR3 is 14 residues long. The germline CDR1 and CDR2 sequences are LGHNA and YSLEER. The CDR3 DNA reads as TGCGCCAGCAGCCAAGTGGCGGGGGGGTACGAGCAGTACTTC. Its translation: CASSQVAGGYEQYF.

The rearrangement uses TRBV18 and TRBJ1-2, with 7 bases fitting TRBD1. V shed 3 bases, J shed 4 bases, and the junction held 5 bases outside the gene matches. This CDR3 region has 14 residues. The V gene's germline CDR1 is KGHSH and CDR2 LQKENI. CDR3 loop: CASSPPGQSYGYTF. The DNA for the CDR3 is TGTGCCAGCTCACCCCCGGGACAGAGCTATGGCTACACCTTC.

This clone was seen only once. V usage is TRBV19 and J usage is TRBJ2-3; TRBD2 matches at 9 bases. Germline-derived CDR1 and CDR2 are LNHDA and SQIVND (reference sequence). Trimming removed 7 bases from V and 4 bases from J; junction bases left unmatched: 12. The CDR3 runs 16 residues. CDR3 sequence reads: CASKVLAGGPADTQYF. The CDR3 DNA follows: TGTGCCAGTAAGGTCTTGGCGGGGGGGCCGGCAGATACGCAGTATTTT.

The chain joins TRBV4-1 to TRBJ2-7; 7 bases align to TRBD1. The CDR3 spans 16 residues. Trimming at V came to 2 bases and at J to 4 bases, leaving 11 bases not matched to a gene. CDR1 and CDR2 from the germline V gene are MGHRA and YSYEKL. As DNA, the CDR3 is TGCGCCAGCAGCCAAAGGGTGGACAGGTTGATTTACGAGCAGTACTTC. This codes for CASSQRVDRLIYEQYF.

The J gene is TRBJ1-4, the V gene TRBV9; D unresolved. The CDR3 has 15 residues. Germline V gene sequence: CDR1 SGDLS, CDR2 YYNGEE. Trimming cost V 0 bases and J 1 base, with 7 bases left between them. For the CDR3, the DNA is TGTGCCAGCAGCGTAGCGGGGTTAACTAATGAAAAACTGTTTTTT. Amino acid sequence: CASSVAGLTNEKLFF. Full variable domain (missing parts from reference TRBV9 and TRBJ1-4): DSGVTQTPKHLITATGQRVTLRCSPRSGDLSVYWYQQSLDQGLQFLIQYYNGEERAKGNILERFSAQQFPDLHSELNLSSLELGDSALYFCASSVAGLTNEKLFFGSGTQLSVL.

The chain uses TRBV4-3 and TRBJ1-5; 7 nucleotides match TRBD1. Per the germline V gene, CDR1 is LGHNA and CDR2 is YSLEER. The CDR3 loop spans 14 amino acids. The ends lost 5 bases at V and 1 base at J; junction bases unmatched: 2. CDR3 DNA: TGCGCCAGCAGCTGGGACAGCAGCAATCAGCCCCAGCATTTT. This gives the protein CASSWDSSNQPQHF.

The J gene is TRBJ1-6, the V gene TRBV30; D not certain. This CDR3 has 18 residues. Trimming took 2 bases from V and 4 from J, leaving 21 bases between them. Germline loops: CDR1 GTSNPN, CDR2 SVGIG (reference sequence). Written as DNA, the CDR3 is TGTGCCTGGAGTTATGGTGGTGGCGGGGTTTCATATAATTCACCCCTCCACTTT. Amino acids: CAWSYGGGGVSYNSPLHF.

This clone was seen once. J is TRBJ1-6 and V is TRBV4-2; a possible D gene is TRBD1 (5 bases). Trimming left V 0 bases short and J 7 bases short, with 10 bases between. Germline CDR1 LGHNA, CDR2 YNFKEQ. CDR3 length: 15 residues. Written as DNA, the CDR3 is TGTGCCAGCAGCCAAGAGCGACAGCCAAATTCACCCCTCCACTTT. Its translation is CASSQERQPNSPLHF.

This clone was detected once. The chain has TRBV25-1 and TRBJ2-2, with D maybe TRBD1 (6 bases). Between the trimmed V and J ends, which lost 6 bases and 3 bases, there was a span of 11 bases. CDR3 length: 14 amino acids. Germline V gene lookup returns CDR1 MGHDK and CDR2 SYGVNS. The CDR3 protein is CASSRGPYTGELFF. In nucleotides, the CDR3 is TGTGCCAGCAGCAGGGGCCCATACACCGGGGAGCTGTTTTTT.

The chain is built from TRBV3-1 (or the pseudogene TRBV3-2) and TRBJ1-1; D call uncertain. The CDR3 runs 14 residues. V was cut by 6 bases and J by 4 bases, with 15 bases left in between. Germline lookup yields CDR1 LGHDT and CDR2 YNNKEL (reference sequence). Here the CDR3 DNA reads TGTGCCAGCAGATCAGGCCCCAACCCCACTGAAGCTTTCTTT. Amino acids: CASRSGPNPTEAFF.

The J gene is TRBJ2-6, the V gene TRBV9, with 7 bases identical to TRBD1. The CDR3 runs to 17 residues. J lost 0 bases, V lost 4 bases, and 7 bases had no gene match. CDR1 SGDLS and CDR2 YYNGEE come from the germline V gene. The CDR3 here is CASSQRTGGSGANVLTF. CDR3 in DNA: TGTGCCAGCAGCCAACGGACAGGAGGCTCTGGGGCCAACGTCCTGACTTTC. The full variable domain, in which reference TRBV9 and TRBJ2-6 provide the parts outside the CDR3, is DSGVTQTPKHLITATGQRVTLRCSPRSGDLSVYWYQQSLDQGLQFLIQYYNGEERAKGNILERFSAQQFPDLHSELNLSSLELGDSALYFCASSQRTGGSGANVLTFGAGSRLTVL.